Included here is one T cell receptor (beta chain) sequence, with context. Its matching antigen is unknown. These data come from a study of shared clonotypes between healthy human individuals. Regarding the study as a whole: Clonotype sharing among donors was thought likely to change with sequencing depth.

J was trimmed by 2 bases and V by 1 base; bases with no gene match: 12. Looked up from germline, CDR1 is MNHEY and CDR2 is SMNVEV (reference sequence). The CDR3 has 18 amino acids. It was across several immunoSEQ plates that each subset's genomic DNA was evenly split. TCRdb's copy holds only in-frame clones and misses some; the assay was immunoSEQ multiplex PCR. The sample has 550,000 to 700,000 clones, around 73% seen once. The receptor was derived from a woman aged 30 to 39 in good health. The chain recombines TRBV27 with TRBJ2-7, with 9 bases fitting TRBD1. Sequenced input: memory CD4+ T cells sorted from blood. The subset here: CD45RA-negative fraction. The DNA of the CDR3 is TGTGCCAGCAGTTTATACCCCAAACCGGGACAGGGACCCTACGAGCAGTACTTC. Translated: CASSLYPKPGQGPYEQYF.